What follows are 11 T cell receptor beta chains derived from one specimen sequenced in a study of shared clonotypes between healthy human individuals. Using immunoSEQ multiplex PCR, the repertoire was profiled, and TCRdb retains in-frame clones only, with some absent. The table lists approximately 1.1 million clones, approximately 78% of them singletons. The sample consisted of memory CD4+ T cells from PBMCs. As to subset: CD45RA-negative fraction. Source of these receptors: a man aged 18-30 years in good health. Some clones in this sample may be carry-over from other donors' samples.

V usage is TRBV9 and J usage is TRBJ2-2; 8 bases map to TRBD2. This CDR3 spans 15 amino acids. Germline V gives CDR1 SGDLS, CDR2 YYNGEE. Losses at the gene ends were 5 bases for V and 1 base for J; bases not matched to a gene: 4. The CDR3 loop is CASRRAGVNTGELFF. CDR3 nucleotide sequence: TGTGCCAGCAGAAGAGCGGGAGTGAACACCGGGGAGCTGTTTTTT.

The chain is built from TRBV5-4 and TRBJ2-2; 9 bases align to TRBD2. The V segment lost 0 bases and the J segment 4 bases; nucleotides outside the gene matches: 4. The CDR3 consists of 16 residues. Germline CDR1 SGHNT, CDR2 YYREEE (reference sequence). The chain's CDR3 is CASSLVSGSITGELFF. CDR3 in DNA: TGTGCCAGCAGCTTGGTTAGCGGGAGTATCACCGGGGAGCTGTTTTTT.

Worth noting for this clone: Within the sample, other DNA sequences also encode this same CDR3. V is TRBV27 and J is TRBJ2-3; D is undetermined. This CDR3 has 11 residues. Trimming pared 3 bases from V and 6 bases from J, leaving 4 bases between. Germline V lookup: CDR1 MNHEY, CDR2 SMNVEV (reference sequence). Here the CDR3 reads CASSLGDTQYF. The CDR3 DNA reads as TGTGCCAGCAGTTTGGGGGATACGCAGTATTTT.

V usage is TRBV9 and J usage is TRBJ2-5; 7 bases line up with TRBD2. The CDR3 covers 15 residues. Looked up from germline, CDR1 is SGDLS and CDR2 is YYNGEE. Unmatched junction bases numbered 10, after V lost 3 bases and J lost 5 bases. The CDR3 coding sequence is TGTGCCAGCAGCGCAAGAAAGGCGGGAGTGGAGACCCAGTACTTC. Its translation: CASSARKAGVETQYF.

The gene calls are TRBV5-1 and TRBJ2-2; TRBD2 matches 9 bases. In germline, CDR1 is SGHRS, CDR2 YFSETQ. The CDR3 totals 16 residues. Losses at the gene ends were 1 base for V and 6 bases for J; bases not matched to a gene: 7. This CDR3 is CASSLMLVAGAGELFF. Written as DNA, the CDR3 is TGCGCCAGCAGCTTGATGTTGGTAGCGGGAGCCGGGGAGCTGTTTTTT.

The chain uses TRBV7-9 and TRBJ1-1; tentatively, D is TRBD1 (6 bases). Trimming cost V 0 bases and J 0 bases, with 8 bases left between them. This CDR3 is built from 15 residues. Germline V lookup: CDR1 SEHNR, CDR2 FQNEAQ (reference sequence). CDR3 in amino acids: CASSLAGQMNTEAFF. CDR3 bases: TGTGCCAGCAGCTTAGCCGGACAGATGAACACTGAAGCTTTCTTT.

This clone was seen just once. The chain recombines TRBV6-1 with TRBJ2-1, with D maybe TRBD2 (8 bases). The germline CDR1 and CDR2 sequences are MNHNS and SASEGT. This CDR3 has 20 residues. V was shortened by 1 base and J by 7 bases, with 29 bases between the two germline ends. Here the CDR3 reads CASSEVPGVAGFTRGNEQFF. As DNA, the CDR3 is TGTGCCAGCAGTGAAGTACCGGGGGTAGCGGGATTTACCAGGGGGAATGAGCAGTTCTTC.

The J gene is TRBJ1-5, the V gene TRBV28, with a tentative D call TRBD1 (6 bases). Trimming removed 3 bases from V and 6 bases from J, with 12 bases in between. The germline V gene encodes CDR1 MDHEN and CDR2 SYDVKM. The CDR3 length is 14 residues. The CDR3 is CASSLGGTGQPQHF. CDR3 coding DNA: TGTGCCAGCAGTTTGGGGGGCACGGGTCAGCCCCAGCATTTT.

The V gene is TRBV2, the J gene TRBJ2-3; D unclear. Trimming left V 10 bases short and J 2 bases short, with 4 bases between. The V gene's germline CDR1 is SNHLY and CDR2 FYNNEI. The CDR3 totals 10 residues. The CDR3 coding sequence is TGTGCCACCGCCACAGATACGCAGTATTTT. Translated, it gives CATATDTQYF.

The rearrangement uses TRBV7-8 and TRBJ2-1; D uncertain. V dropped 5 bases and J dropped 13 bases, with 21 bases sitting between them. The CDR3 consists of 14 residues. Germline V gene data show CDR1 as SGHVS and CDR2 as FQNEAQ. The CDR3 loop is CASSPGSPRDPQFF. CDR3 in DNA: TGTGCCAGCAGCCCCGGCAGTCCACGAGATCCTCAGTTCTTC. Full variable domain (outside the CDR3, taken from reference TRBV7-8 and TRBJ2-1): GAGVSQSPRYKVAKRGQDVALRCDPISGHVSLFWYQQALGQGPEFLTYFQNEAQLDKSGLPSDRFFAERPEGSVSTLKIQRTQQEDSAVYLCASSPGSPRDPQFFGPGTRLTVL.

This sequence joins TRBV7-3 and TRBJ2-7; D remains ambiguous. Germline V gene data show CDR1 as SGHTA and CDR2 as FQGTGA. The CDR3 contains 12 residues. Trimming stripped 3 bases from V and 7 bases from J, with 10 bases between. CDR3 region: CASSFSDGEQYF. The CDR3 nucleotides read TGTGCCAGCAGCTTCAGCGACGGGGAGCAGTACTTC.